The 27 T cell receptor beta chains below were found in one sample sequenced in a study of blood T cell repertoires in COVID-19. Sequencing was performed with immunoSEQ multiplex PCR; in TCRdb, only in-frame clones are kept and a portion is missing. The sample consists of under 250,000 clones, more than 75% of them appearing once. The specimen was peripheral blood. The receptors derive from an elderly man with acute or convalescent COVID-19.

The chain joins TRBV5-4 to TRBJ2-2; TRBD1 matches at 10 bases. Germline CDR1 and CDR2: SGHNT and YYREEE (reference sequence). The CDR3 sequence is 16 residues long. V gave up 4 bases and J gave up 4 bases; unmatched junction bases: 7. In DNA, the CDR3 is TGTGCCAGCAGCCCCTCGACAGGGGGCATCACCGGGGAGCTGTTTTTT. This sequence encodes CASSPSTGGITGELFF.

The rearrangement uses TRBV5-1 and TRBJ2-2; 14 nucleotides match TRBD2. This CDR3 is 15 amino acids long. V trimming: 5 bases; J trimming: 10 bases; junction bases outside the gene matches: 7. From germline, CDR1 is SGHRS and CDR2 YFSETQ. CDR3 nucleotides: TGCGCCAGCAGTTTTGGACTAGCGGGAGGCGAGGAGCTGTTTTTT. Translating gives CASSFGLAGGEELFF.

The V gene is TRBV5-1, the J gene TRBJ2-1, with 15 bases fitting TRBD2. The trim removed 3 bases at V and 4 bases at J, leaving 2 bases unmatched. Germline V CDR1 and CDR2: SGHRS, YFSETQ. This CDR3 is 16 amino acids long. CDR3: CASSSGTSGGYNEQFF. The CDR3 DNA reads TGCGCCAGCAGCTCCGGGACTAGCGGGGGGTACAATGAGCAGTTCTTC. The complete variable domain, with remaining parts taken from reference TRBV5-1 and TRBJ2-1, reads KAGVTQTPRYLIKTRGQQVTLSCSPISGHRSVSWYQQTPGQGLQFLFEYFSETQRNKGNFPGRFSGRQFSNSRSEMNVSTLELGDSALYLCASSSGTSGGYNEQFFGPGTRLTVL.

The V and J genes are TRBV27 and TRBJ2-7; D ambiguous. V dropped 2 bases and J dropped 1 base, with 3 bases sitting between them. The CDR3 runs 12 residues. Germline-derived CDR1 and CDR2 are MNHEY and SMNVEV (reference sequence). The CDR3 region is CASSLLSYEQYF. The CDR3 DNA follows: TGTGCCAGCAGTTTACTGTCCTACGAGCAGTACTTC.

This chain links TRBV28 with TRBJ1-2, with a possible D match to TRBD1 (6 bases). Germline-derived CDR1 and CDR2 are MDHEN and SYDVKM. The V end lost 7 bases, the J end lost 0 bases, and 9 bases lay between the germline ends. The CDR3 loop spans 13 amino acids. CDR3 sequence reads: CASTDRANYGYTF. Here the CDR3 DNA reads TGTGCCAGCACGGACAGAGCTAACTATGGCTACACCTTC.

The chain couples TRBV21-1 to TRBJ2-7; TRBD1, the D gene given by the table, was not confirmed from the DNA. TRBV21-1 is an annotated pseudogene. CDR3 length: 14 amino acids. The CDR3, as DNA: TGTGCCAGCAGCGGCAGGCTTCCCTCCTACGAGCAGTACTTC. It codes for CASSGRLPSYEQYF.

The chain recombines TRBV6-5 with TRBJ2-7; possible D gene TRBD1, 7 bases. Germline values: CDR1 MNHEY, CDR2 SVGAGI. The CDR3 spans 14 residues. V lost 7 bases and J lost 4, with 17 bases in between. The chain's CDR3 is CASIPLQGRYEQYF. CDR3 sequence (DNA): TGTGCCAGCATTCCACTACAGGGGAGGTACGAGCAGTACTTC.

This chain links TRBV6-6 with TRBJ2-3; D might be TRBD2 (6 bases). Looked up from germline, CDR1 is MNHNY and CDR2 is SVGAGI (reference sequence). The CDR3 is 17 residues long. Trimming removed 5 bases from V and 6 bases from J, with 24 bases in between. The CDR3 DNA reads TGTGCCAGCAGTCCCAAGGGACTGTTTAATAGTGTTGATACGCAGTATTTT. Protein product: CASSPKGLFNSVDTQYF.

The gene calls are TRBV6-5 and TRBJ1-5; TRBD1 is a possible D gene (5 bases). The CDR3 spans 14 residues. Between the trimmed V and J ends, which lost 6 bases and 4 bases, there was a span of 13 bases. Germline CDR1 reads MNHEY; CDR2 reads SVGAGI. This chain's CDR3 is CASSTQGSNQPQHF. The CDR3 bases are TGTGCCAGCAGCACCCAGGGAAGTAATCAGCCCCAGCATTTT.

CDR3 region: CASSRPGQVKEAFF. The CDR3 DNA sequence: TGTGCCAGCAGCCGCCCGGGACAGGTAAAAGAAGCTTTCTTT. V and J are TRBV3-1 (or the pseudogene TRBV3-2) and TRBJ1-1; 8 bases are shared with TRBD1. CDR3 length: 14 amino acids. V lost 4 bases and J lost 8; bases outside the gene matches: 9. The germline V gene encodes CDR1 LGHDT and CDR2 YNNKEL (reference sequence).

J is TRBJ2-3 and V is TRBV7-2; 9 bases match TRBD2. The CDR3 consists of 16 residues. V was pared by 0 bases and J by 6 bases, with 7 bases of the junction left unmatched. The V gene's germline CDR1 is SGHTA and CDR2 FQGNSA. Written as DNA, the CDR3 is TGTGCCAGCAGCTTAGCCAGCGGGGGGACAATGGATACGCAGTATTTT. Encoded protein: CASSLASGGTMDTQYF.

V and J are TRBV11-2 and TRBJ2-1, with D possibly being TRBD1 (6 bases). In germline, CDR1 is SGHAT, CDR2 FQNNGV. CDR3 length equals 13 residues. V was shortened by 5 bases and J by 5 bases, with 10 bases between the two germline ends. Here the CDR3 DNA reads TGTGCCAGCAGCAGTCCAGGGGACAATGAGCAGTTCTTC. It yields the protein CASSSPGDNEQFF.

The V call is TRBV27, the J call TRBJ1-1; TRBD1 matches at 7 bases. The CDR3 has 14 residues. Germline CDR1 is MNHEY and CDR2 is SMNVEV (reference sequence). V was pared by 5 bases and J by 1 base, with 4 bases of the junction left unmatched. The CDR3 region has the DNA TGTGCCAGCAGTGTACAGGGGCGGAACACTGAAGCTTTCTTT. Translation: CASSVQGRNTEAFF.

This chain connects TRBV6-2 or TRBV6-3 to TRBJ2-7; 9 bases match TRBD2. The CDR3 sequence is 19 residues long. Trimming at V came to 0 bases and at J to 4 bases, leaving 16 bases not matched to a gene. The germline gives CDR1 MNHEY, CDR2 SVGEGT. CDR3 bases: TGTGCCAGCAGTTACTCGAAATCTCGGCTAGCGGGGAATCAGTACGAGCAGTACTTC. This encodes CASSYSKSRLAGNQYEQYF.

The chain links TRBV27 to TRBJ2-3; 9 positions match TRBD2. The germline gives CDR1 MNHEY, CDR2 SMNVEV (reference sequence). The CDR3 loop spans 14 amino acids. V gave up 2 bases and J gave up 11 bases; unmatched junction bases: 8. CDR3 in DNA: TGTGCCAGCAGTTTAGCGGGAGGGCCCAAGAAGCAGTATTTT. It yields the protein CASSLAGGPKKQYF.

This clone was detected only once. The chain recombines TRBV9 with TRBJ2-1; D might be TRBD2 (6 bases). The CDR3 consists of 17 residues. V was clipped by 0 bases and J by 0 bases, with 13 bases between them. Germline CDR1 reads SGDLS; CDR2 reads YYNGEE. The CDR3 DNA is TGTGCCAGCAGCGTAGAGGCCCGGGGGAGCTCCTACAATGAGCAGTTCTTC. Translating it yields CASSVEARGSSYNEQFF.

The chain is built from TRBV11-1 and TRBJ1-1; 7 bases fit TRBD1. The J segment lost 5 bases and the V segment lost 10 bases, leaving 13 bases of the junction unmatched. The CDR3 runs to 14 residues. Germline CDR1 reads SGHAT; CDR2 reads FQDESV (reference sequence). CDR3 amino acids: CATQQGISDTEAFF. The CDR3 nucleotides read TGTGCCACCCAACAGGGGATTAGTGATACTGAAGCTTTCTTT.

This chain links TRBV7-9 with TRBJ2-1; 13 bases fit TRBD2. This CDR3 is built from 14 residues. V trimming: 5 bases; J trimming: 10 bases; junction bases outside the gene matches: 5. Germline CDR1 and CDR2: SEHNR and FQNEAQ (reference sequence). The CDR3: CASSRGLAGVEQFF. The DNA for the CDR3 is TGTGCCAGCAGCAGAGGACTAGCGGGAGTAGAGCAGTTCTTC.

The chain couples TRBV18 to TRBJ1-5; 10 positions agree with TRBD1. This CDR3 is built from 17 residues. V was clipped by 0 bases and J by 6 bases; unmatched bases: 8. The V gene's germline CDR1 is KGHSH and CDR2 LQKENI. The CDR3 region is CASSPPTRGQGPQPQHF. Here the CDR3 DNA reads TGTGCCAGCTCACCACCAACGAGGGGACAGGGGCCTCAGCCCCAGCATTTT.

This chain connects TRBV6-5 to TRBJ2-5, with D possibly being TRBD1 (7 bases). The V end was cut by 6 bases, the J end by 5 bases, with 16 bases between. The germline CDR1 and CDR2 sequences are MNHEY and SVGAGI. CDR3 size: 14 residues. CDR3 amino acids: CASSQGGPGETQYF. CDR3 nucleotide sequence: TGTGCCAGCAGCCAGGGGGGCCCCGGGGAGACCCAGTACTTC.

For the CDR3, the DNA is TGTGCCAGCAGCTTTAGGACTAGCGCCTACAATGAGCAGTTCTTC. This encodes CASSFRTSAYNEQFF. The chain is built from TRBV5-6 and TRBJ2-1; TRBD2 agrees at 9 bases. Trimming took 2 bases from V and 2 from J; bases not matched to a gene: 2. CDR1 and CDR2 (germline): SGHDT, YYEEEE. The CDR3 contains 15 residues.

This clone was detected only a few times. The chain couples TRBV19 to TRBJ1-1, with TRBD1 matching over 8 bases. The J segment lost 7 bases and the V segment lost 5 bases, leaving 6 bases of the junction unmatched. The CDR3 totals 13 residues. Germline CDR1 is LNHDA and CDR2 is SQIVND (reference sequence). DNA for the CDR3: TGTGCCAGTAGTGCCCAGGGGGCTATTGAAGCTTTCTTT. This translates into CASSAQGAIEAFF.

As DNA, the CDR3 is TGTGCCAGCAGCCTACAGGGGGCTAACTATGGCTACACCTTC. Encoded protein: CASSLQGANYGYTF. This chain joins TRBV7-9 and TRBJ1-2; 8 bases line up with TRBD1. The CDR3 consists of 14 residues. Germline V gene lookup returns CDR1 SEHNR and CDR2 FQNEAQ (reference sequence). V dropped 5 bases and J dropped 0; count of bases not matched to a gene: 2.

The chain is built from TRBV6-5 and TRBJ2-4; possible D gene TRBD1, 5 bases. Trimming removed 5 bases at V and 6 bases at J, with 17 bases between. Germline V gives CDR1 MNHEY, CDR2 SVGAGI. This CDR3 has 15 amino acids. CDR3 nucleotide sequence: TGTGCCAGCAGTCCTCCGGAAGGGGTTGGAAACATTCAGTACTTC. Translated: CASSPPEGVGNIQYF.

This chain connects TRBV28 to TRBJ1-4; 7 bases match TRBD1. V was pared by 7 bases and J by 0 bases, with 11 bases of the junction left unmatched. The CDR3 spans 17 residues. Germline V gives CDR1 MDHEN, CDR2 SYDVKM. DNA for the CDR3: TGTGCCAGCACCTCTTCGACAGGGACAGCAACTAATGAAAAACTGTTTTTT. It codes for CASTSSTGTATNEKLFF.

The chain uses TRBV5-1 and TRBJ2-7, with 7 bases matching TRBD2. The CDR3 extends over 16 amino acids. The V segment lost 0 bases and the J segment 2 bases; nucleotides outside the gene matches: 8. The germline CDR1 and CDR2 sequences are SGHRS and YFSETQ. CDR3 nucleotide sequence: TGCGCCAGCAGCTTGGAGGGCGGGAGTCCCCCCTACGAGCAGTACTTC. Its protein is CASSLEGGSPPYEQYF.

The chain is built from TRBV7-2 and TRBJ2-7, with TRBD1 identical over 9 bases. The J segment lost 3 bases and the V segment lost 4 bases, leaving 4 bases of the junction unmatched. Looked up from germline, CDR1 is SGHTA and CDR2 is FQGNSA. The CDR3 has 14 amino acids. DNA for the CDR3: TGTGCCAGCAGCTCCGGGACAGGGTACTACGAGCAGTACTTC. This encodes CASSSGTGYYEQYF.